What follows are 7 T cell receptor beta chains derived from one specimen sequenced in a study of cytomegalovirus exposure and HLA in healthy donors listed by TCRdb under 2017. The method behind the library was the immunoSEQ multiplex PCR assay. The multiplex PCR relied on a mix of 60 forward primers for TCR Vbeta segments and 13 reverse primers for TCR Jbeta segments. TCRdb re-hosts the immuneACCESS table, in-frame sequences only. Its copies lack some clones; in the studies checked, an unresolved V gene accounts for under half of them, and the cause for the rest is not known. The sample includes about 180,000 clones, with 82% observed a single time. Jointly, the top ten make up 1.5% to 1.9% of the sample. Sequencing was carried out using PBMCs. The origin of the receptors is a man between 40 and 49 years old in good health and CMV-seronegative.

This chain joins TRBV4-1 and TRBJ2-1, with 8 positions matching TRBD2. J was trimmed by 12 bases and V by 2 bases; bases with no gene match: 21. The CDR3 is 18 residues long. Germline CDR1 MGHRA, CDR2 YSYEKL. The chain's CDR3 is CASSQPDYRRGASGRQFF. The CDR3 DNA reads TGCGCCAGCAGCCAACCTGACTACCGGCGGGGGGCTTCGGGGCGGCAGTTCTTC.

The chain combines TRBV10-2 with TRBJ1-1; 9 bases map to TRBD1. Germline loops: CDR1 WSHSY, CDR2 SAAADI. The CDR3 contains 16 residues. J lost 5 bases, V lost 6 bases, and 13 bases had no gene match. The DNA of the CDR3 is TGCGCCAGCAGAGAAAGTGGACAGGGGAGGGTTACTGAAGCTTTCTTT. This codes for CASRESGQGRVTEAFF.

There are a few counts of this clone. The CDR3 DNA reads TGTGCCAGCAGTTACGTACAGGGGGCCTACGAGCAGTACTTC. This sequence encodes CASSYVQGAYEQYF. J is TRBJ2-7 and V is TRBV6-6, with 8 bases that match TRBD1. Trimming at V came to 2 bases and at J to 2 bases, leaving 2 bases not matched to a gene. Per germline, CDR1 MNHNY and CDR2 SVGAGI (reference sequence). This CDR3 is 14 amino acids long.

The chain links TRBV4-1 to TRBJ2-3; the match to TRBD2 covers 11 bases. Trimming removed 3 bases from V and 0 bases from J; junction bases left unmatched: 8. CDR1 and CDR2 from the germline V gene are MGHRA and YSYEKL. This CDR3 is 18 amino acids long. CDR3 amino acids: CASSQRLAGTTSTDTQYF. The CDR3 nucleotides read TGCGCCAGCAGCCAGAGACTAGCGGGAACCACTAGCACAGATACGCAGTATTTT.

The rearrangement links TRBV19 to TRBJ2-3, with 10 bases identical to TRBD2. The junction had 9 bases not matched to a gene; V was cut back by 1 base and J by 8 bases. The CDR3 length is 16 residues. CDR1 and CDR2 (germline): LNHDA, SQIVND (reference sequence). CDR3 nucleotides: TGTGCCAGTAGTATAGTGGCTAGCGGGGGCCCTGCTACGCAGTATTTT. Amino acid sequence: CASSIVASGGPATQYF.

The sample holds a few counts of this clone. The chain is built from TRBV7-2 and TRBJ1-6; D remains unclear. V lost 3 bases to trimming and J lost 0 bases, with 3 bases between them. CDR3 length: 14 amino acids. Germline V lookup: CDR1 SGHTA, CDR2 FQGNSA. CDR3 region: CASSLASYNSPLHF. The DNA of the CDR3 is TGTGCCAGCAGCTTGGCCTCCTATAATTCACCCCTCCACTTT.

This clone was seen only a few times. The gene calls are TRBV6-5 and TRBJ1-6; no definite D call. Trimming pared 4 bases from V and 5 bases from J, leaving 9 bases between. The CDR3 is 14 residues long. The germline V gene has CDR1 MNHEY and CDR2 SVGAGI. The CDR3 loop reads CASSFGLNNSPLHF. The CDR3 DNA reads TGTGCCAGCAGTTTCGGACTGAATAATTCACCCCTCCACTTT.